The 5 T cell receptor beta chains reported below all come from one sample, sequenced in a study of blood T cell repertoires in COVID-19. The table came from immunoSEQ multiplex PCR; TCRdb's copy has only in-frame clones and leaves some out. The sample consists of roughly 140,000 clones, 87% of them appearing once. Material for sequencing was PBMCs or T cells enriched from blood (not recorded which). All receptors come from a man in his fifties or sixties who had recovered from COVID-19.

The chain combines TRBV6-5 with TRBJ2-7; D is unresolved. Germline assignment: CDR1 MNHEY and CDR2 SVGAGI. The CDR3 loop spans 12 amino acids. The ends were cut back, 4 bases at V and 5 bases at J, with 9 bases in the middle. CDR3 sequence (DNA): TGTGCCAGCAGTTTGACCGCGGACGAGCAGTACTTC. Protein sequence: CASSLTADEQYF.

The genes are TRBV12-2 and TRBJ2-7; the D segment call TRBD1 is taken from the table without a DNA check. TRBV12-2 is a known pseudogene. The CDR3 spans 16 residues. Here the CDR3 reads CASRLAHFNRSYEQYF. The CDR3 DNA follows: TGTGCAAGTCGCTTAGCGCACTTTAACAGATCCTACGAGCAGTACTTC.

This clone was seen only once. The gene calls are TRBV5-5 and TRBJ1-1; TRBD1 is a possible D gene (6 bases). Germline V lookup: CDR1 SGHKS, CDR2 YYEKEE (reference sequence). The CDR3 is made up of 15 amino acids. The V and J ends lost 4 bases and 1 base respectively, with 14 bases between them. Here the CDR3 DNA reads TGTGCCAGCAGCCGTAACCCCAGGGGGAACACTGAAGCTTTCTTT. Translating gives CASSRNPRGNTEAFF.

The chain carries TRBV3-1 (or the pseudogene TRBV3-2) and TRBJ2-7; TRBD1 might be the D (5 bases). With 1 base removed from V and 3 bases from J, the gap between germline ends came to 10 bases. This CDR3 region has 14 residues. Germline lookup yields CDR1 LGHDT and CDR2 YNNKEL (reference sequence). This CDR3 reads CASSQGTLNYEQYF. The DNA for the CDR3 is TGTGCCAGCAGCCAAGGGACACTCAACTACGAGCAGTACTTC.

This chain joins TRBV20-1 and TRBJ1-2; 10 bases line up with TRBD1. The V segment lost 8 bases and the J segment 8 bases; nucleotides outside the gene matches: 5. The germline V gene encodes CDR1 DFQATT and CDR2 SNEGSKA (reference sequence). This CDR3 is built from 11 residues. The CDR3 loop reads CSPGTGEGYTF. In nucleotides, the CDR3 is TGCAGTCCCGGGACAGGGGAAGGCTACACCTTC.